This entry lists 3 T cell receptor beta chains sequenced from one sample in a study of shared clonotypes between healthy human individuals. The assay was immunoSEQ multiplex PCR, and TCRdb's table has in-frame clones only and misses some. The sample includes 1,500,000 or so clones, approximately 97% of them seen just once. Sequencing was done on a sample of naive CD4+ T cells sorted from blood. The sample's subset: CD45RA+ positively selected. The receptors stem from a man under 40 in good health.

Comment on this clone: This same CDR3 is encoded by further DNA sequences in the sample. V is TRBV7-9 and J is TRBJ2-7; D not resolved. The V gene lost 1 base and the J gene lost 5 bases, with 3 bases spanning the gap. Germline V gives CDR1 SEHNR, CDR2 FQNEAQ (reference sequence). The length of the CDR3 is 11 residues. CDR3 in amino acids: CASSLEDEQYF. The CDR3 coding sequence is TGTGCCAGCAGCTTAGAGGACGAGCAGTACTTC.

This clone was observed a single time. This rearrangement joins TRBV9 to TRBJ2-2, with TRBD2 identical over 9 bases. Germline loops: CDR1 SGDLS, CDR2 YYNGEE. The CDR3 runs 18 residues. V was pared by 0 bases and J by 0 bases, with 6 bases of the junction left unmatched. CDR3 DNA: TGTGCCAGCAGCGTAGGACTTCTAGCGGGAACGAACACCGGGGAGCTGTTTTTT. It is translated as CASSVGLLAGTNTGELFF. Drawing the rest from reference TRBV9 and TRBJ2-2, the complete variable domain is DSGVTQTPKHLITATGQRVTLRCSPRSGDLSVYWYQQSLDQGLQFLIQYYNGEERAKGNILERFSAQQFPDLHSELNLSSLELGDSALYFCASSVGLLAGTNTGELFFGEGSRLTVL.

The chain links TRBV18 to TRBJ1-5; no clear D. The germline CDR1 and CDR2 sequences are KGHSH and LQKENI. With 2 bases removed from V and 10 bases from J, the gap between germline ends came to 12 bases. There are 13 residues in the CDR3. CDR3 region: CASSPEALKPQHF. The CDR3 coding sequence is TGTGCCAGCTCACCAGAGGCCTTGAAACCCCAGCATTTT.